Below, 5 T cell receptor beta chains from the same sample are listed, as sequenced in a study of blood T cell repertoires in COVID-19. TCRdb's table, derived via immunoSEQ multiplex PCR, lists solely in-frame clones and lacks some. The table has over 85,000 clones, 80% to 95% seen once. The sample consisted of peripheral blood. The receptors were sampled from a woman aged 50 to 60 with COVID-19, enrolled during active disease.

The chain joins TRBV24-1 to TRBJ2-3; D unclear. V dropped 3 bases and J dropped 6 bases, with 3 bases sitting between them. Germline V CDR1 and CDR2: KGHDR, SFDVKD. The CDR3 is made up of 11 amino acids. The CDR3 sequence: CATSDRDTQYF. In nucleotides, the CDR3 is TGTGCCACCAGTGATCGGGATACGCAGTATTTT.

The V call is TRBV6-5, the J call TRBJ1-1; TRBD1 is a possible D gene (5 bases). The V and J ends lost 8 bases and 3 bases respectively, with 16 bases between them. This CDR3 contains 14 residues. CDR1 and CDR2 from the germline V gene are MNHEY and SVGAGI. The CDR3 DNA follows: TGTGCCAGCCGCGGGCGGGGGGAGCACACTGAAGCTTTCTTT. This encodes CASRGRGEHTEAFF.

This rearrangement joins TRBV27 to TRBJ1-6; D is unclear. V lost 6 bases, J lost 7 bases, and 10 bases lay in between. In germline, CDR1 is MNHEY, CDR2 SMNVEV (reference sequence). This CDR3 is built from 13 residues. The CDR3 DNA is TGTGCCAGCAGCACCACCGAGAATTCACCCCTCCACTTT. It is translated as CASSTTENSPLHF.

DNA for the CDR3: TGTGCCAGCAGTACGGAGACAGGAACCCTTTTCTTT. It translates to CASSTETGTLFF. The chain is built from TRBV9 and TRBJ1-1, with TRBD1 as a possible D gene (6 bases). V was shortened by 5 bases and J by 13 bases, with 18 bases between the two germline ends. The CDR3 is 12 amino acids. From germline, CDR1 is SGDLS and CDR2 YYNGEE.

CDR3 protein: CAWSLNRGLVGEAFF. The CDR3 DNA follows: TGTGCCTGGAGCCTTAACAGGGGGCTAGTCGGTGAAGCTTTCTTT. This chain joins TRBV30 and TRBJ1-1; 9 bases match TRBD1. This CDR3 has 15 amino acids. The V gene's germline CDR1 is GTSNPN and CDR2 SVGIG (reference sequence). The J segment lost 7 bases and the V segment lost 3 bases, leaving 12 bases of the junction unmatched.